The sequence of this T cell receptor (beta chain) was determined in a study of cytomegalovirus exposure and HLA in healthy donors. Across the whole study: The study placed about four fifths of its approximately 360 genotyped donors in the Caucasian-associated ancestry cluster.

PCR primers comprised 60 Vbeta and 13 Jbeta primers. The repertoire was sequenced with immunoSEQ multiplex PCR; TCRdb's copy has only in-frame clones and lacks some. Among approximately 170,000 clones, roughly 79% were seen once, and the ten largest hold approximately 2.2%. Worth noting for this clone: Its target is not known.

Study-level results: High sensitivity and specificity were reportedly achieved when the classifier diagnosed cytomegalovirus status.

Germline trimming cut 4 bases from V and 4 bases from J; bases unmatched to any gene: 2. The CDR3 totals 12 residues. The V gene's germline CDR1 is SGHRS and CDR2 YFSETQ. The genes are TRBV5-1 and TRBJ2-7; TRBD1 matches 7 bases. The sequenced sample consisted of PBMCs. The receptor's source is a woman under 40 in good health and CMV-seropositive. CDR3 sequence: CASSVTGYEQYF. The CDR3 coding sequence is TGCGCCAGCAGCGTGACAGGGTACGAGCAGTACTTC.